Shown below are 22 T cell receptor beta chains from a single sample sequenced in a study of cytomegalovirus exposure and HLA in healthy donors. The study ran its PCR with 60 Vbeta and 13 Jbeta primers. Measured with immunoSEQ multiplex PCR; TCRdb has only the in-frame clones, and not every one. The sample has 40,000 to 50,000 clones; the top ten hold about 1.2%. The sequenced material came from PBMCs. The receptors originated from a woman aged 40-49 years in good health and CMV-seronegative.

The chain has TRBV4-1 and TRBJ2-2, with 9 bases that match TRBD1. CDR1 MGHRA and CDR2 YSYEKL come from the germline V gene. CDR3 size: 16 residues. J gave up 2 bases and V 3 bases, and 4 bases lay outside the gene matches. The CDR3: CASSQQQGANTGELFF. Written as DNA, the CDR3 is TGCGCCAGCAGCCAGCAACAGGGGGCTAACACCGGGGAGCTGTTTTTT.

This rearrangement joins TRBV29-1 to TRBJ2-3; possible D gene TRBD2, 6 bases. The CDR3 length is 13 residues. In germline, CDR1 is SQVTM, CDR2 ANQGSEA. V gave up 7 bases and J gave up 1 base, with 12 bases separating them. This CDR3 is CSAPGLGTDTQYF. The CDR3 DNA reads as TGCAGCGCTCCGGGACTGGGCACAGATACGCAGTATTTT.

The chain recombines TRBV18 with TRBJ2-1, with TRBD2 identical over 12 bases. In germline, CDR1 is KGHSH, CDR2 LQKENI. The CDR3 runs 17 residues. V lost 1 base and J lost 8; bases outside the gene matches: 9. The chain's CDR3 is CASSPRAPSGRGDEQFF. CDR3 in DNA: TGTGCCAGCTCACCACGCGCCCCTAGCGGGAGGGGTGATGAGCAGTTCTTC.

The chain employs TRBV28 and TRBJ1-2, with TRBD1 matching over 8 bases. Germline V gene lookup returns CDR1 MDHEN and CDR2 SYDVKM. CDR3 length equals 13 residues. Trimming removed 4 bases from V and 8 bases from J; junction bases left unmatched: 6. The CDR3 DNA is TGTGCCAGCAGTTCCCTCAGGGGGCACGGCTACACCTTC. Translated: CASSSLRGHGYTF.

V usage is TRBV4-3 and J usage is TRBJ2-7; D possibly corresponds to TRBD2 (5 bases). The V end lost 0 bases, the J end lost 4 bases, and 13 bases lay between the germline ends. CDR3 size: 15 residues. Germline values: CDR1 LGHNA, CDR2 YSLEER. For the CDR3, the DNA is TGCGCCAGCAGCCAAGAACTTCTCGGGGTTTACGAGCAGTACTTC. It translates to CASSQELLGVYEQYF.

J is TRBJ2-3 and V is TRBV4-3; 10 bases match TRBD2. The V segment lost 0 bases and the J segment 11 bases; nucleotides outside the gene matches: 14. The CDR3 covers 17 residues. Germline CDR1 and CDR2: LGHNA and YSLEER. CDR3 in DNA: TGCGCCAGCAGCCAAGACTTACTAGCGGGACCCCGAGGTAAGCAGTATTTT. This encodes CASSQDLLAGPRGKQYF.

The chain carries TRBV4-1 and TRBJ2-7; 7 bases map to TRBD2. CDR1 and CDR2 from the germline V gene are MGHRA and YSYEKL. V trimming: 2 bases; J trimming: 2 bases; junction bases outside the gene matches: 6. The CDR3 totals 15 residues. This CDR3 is CASSQLAESAYEQYF. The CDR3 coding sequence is TGCGCCAGCAGCCAACTAGCGGAGAGCGCCTACGAGCAGTACTTC.

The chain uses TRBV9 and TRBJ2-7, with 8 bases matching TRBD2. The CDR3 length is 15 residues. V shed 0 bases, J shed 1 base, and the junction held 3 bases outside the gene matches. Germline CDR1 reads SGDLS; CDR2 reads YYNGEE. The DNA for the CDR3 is TGTGCCAGCAGCGTAGGGAGCGGGAGTTCCTACGAGCAGTACTTC. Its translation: CASSVGSGSSYEQYF.

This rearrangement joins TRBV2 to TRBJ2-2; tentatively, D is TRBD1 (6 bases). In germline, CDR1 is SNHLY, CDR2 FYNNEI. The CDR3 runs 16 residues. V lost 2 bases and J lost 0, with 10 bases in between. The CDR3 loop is CASSETGTTNTGELFF. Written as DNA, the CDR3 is TGTGCCAGCAGTGAAACCGGGACAACGAACACCGGGGAGCTGTTTTTT. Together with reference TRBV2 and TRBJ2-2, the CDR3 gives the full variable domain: EPEVTQTPSHQVTQMGQEVILRCVPISNHLYFYWYRQILGQKVEFLVSFYNNEISEKSEIFDDQFSVERPDGSNFTLKIRSTKLEDSAMYFCASSETGTTNTGELFFGEGSRLTVL.

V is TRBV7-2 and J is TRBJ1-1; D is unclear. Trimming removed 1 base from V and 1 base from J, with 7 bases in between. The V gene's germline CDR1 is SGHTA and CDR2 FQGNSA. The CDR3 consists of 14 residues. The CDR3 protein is CASSLERQNTEAFF. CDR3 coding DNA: TGTGCCAGCAGCTTAGAAAGACAGAACACTGAAGCTTTCTTT.

The CDR3 DNA reads TGTGCCAGCAGCCTCGGACTTGGGACTGAAGCTTTCTTT. Protein product: CASSLGLGTEAFF. The rearrangement uses TRBV14 and TRBJ1-1, with no clear D. The CDR3 is made up of 13 amino acids. The germline V gene encodes CDR1 SGHDN and CDR2 FVKESK. V was trimmed by 4 bases and J by 5 bases, leaving 11 bases between them.

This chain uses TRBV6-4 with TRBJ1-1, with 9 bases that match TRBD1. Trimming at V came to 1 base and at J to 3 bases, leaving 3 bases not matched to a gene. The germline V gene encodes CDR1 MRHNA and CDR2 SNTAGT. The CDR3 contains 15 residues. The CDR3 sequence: CASSDFRTGDTEAFF. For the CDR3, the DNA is TGTGCCAGCAGTGACTTCCGGACAGGGGACACTGAAGCTTTCTTT.

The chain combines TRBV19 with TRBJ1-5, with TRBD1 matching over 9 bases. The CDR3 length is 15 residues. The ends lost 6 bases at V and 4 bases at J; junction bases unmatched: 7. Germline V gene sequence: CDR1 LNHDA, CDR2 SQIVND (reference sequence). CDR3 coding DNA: TGTGCCAGTAGACAGCCAGGACAGGGGAATCAGCCCCAGCATTTT. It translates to CASRQPGQGNQPQHF.

Here the CDR3 DNA reads TGCGCCAGCAGCTCCCCGCAGGACAGCGCCTACGAGCAGTACTTC. Its translation is CASSSPQDSAYEQYF. The rearrangement links TRBV5-1 to TRBJ2-7, with a weak D call TRBD1 (6 bases). CDR3 length: 15 residues. The V end lost 3 bases, the J end lost 2 bases, and 15 bases lay between the germline ends. CDR1 SGHRS and CDR2 YFSETQ come from the germline V gene.

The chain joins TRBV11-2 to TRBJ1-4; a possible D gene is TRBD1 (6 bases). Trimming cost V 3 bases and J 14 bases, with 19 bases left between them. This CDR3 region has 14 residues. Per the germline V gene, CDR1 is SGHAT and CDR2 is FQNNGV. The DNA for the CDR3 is TGTGCCAGCAGCTTTAGTGTGGGGAGGGGGAGTCTGTTTTTT. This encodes CASSFSVGRGSLFF. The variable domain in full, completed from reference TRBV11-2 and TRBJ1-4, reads EAGVAQSPRYKIIEKRQSVAFWCNPISGHATLYWYQQILGQGPKLLIQFQNNGVVDDSQLPKDRFSAERLKGVDSTLKIQPAKLEDSAVYLCASSFSVGRGSLFFGSGTQLSVL.

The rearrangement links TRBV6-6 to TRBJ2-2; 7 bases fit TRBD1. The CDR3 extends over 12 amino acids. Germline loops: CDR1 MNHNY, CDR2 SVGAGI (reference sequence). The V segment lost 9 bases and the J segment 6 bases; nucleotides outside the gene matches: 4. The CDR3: CASKQGSGELFF. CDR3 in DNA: TGTGCCAGTAAACAGGGGTCCGGGGAGCTGTTTTTT.

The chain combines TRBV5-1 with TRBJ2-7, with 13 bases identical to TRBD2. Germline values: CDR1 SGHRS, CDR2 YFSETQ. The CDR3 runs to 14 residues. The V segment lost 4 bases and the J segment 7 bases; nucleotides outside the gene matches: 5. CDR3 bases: TGCGCCAGCAGCCCCGGGACTAGCGGGGAGGAGCAGTACTTC. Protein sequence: CASSPGTSGEEQYF.

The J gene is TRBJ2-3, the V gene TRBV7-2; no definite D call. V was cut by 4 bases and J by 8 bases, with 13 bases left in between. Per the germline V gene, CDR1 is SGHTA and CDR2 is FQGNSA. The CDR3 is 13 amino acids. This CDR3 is CASSSSNRGTQYF. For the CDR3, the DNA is TGTGCCAGCAGCTCCTCTAACCGCGGTACGCAGTATTTT.

The CDR3 DNA reads as TGTGCCAGCAGCACAGGTACTCGGGGGGCCACCATCAACGAGCAGTACTTC. Its translation is CASSTGTRGATINEQYF. The chain carries TRBV5-4 and TRBJ2-7; D possibly corresponds to TRBD2 (7 bases). Trimming removed 4 bases at V and 5 bases at J, with 25 bases between. Germline CDR1 is SGHNT and CDR2 is YYREEE (reference sequence). CDR3 size: 17 residues. The full variable domain, with the rest looked up from reference TRBV5-4 and TRBJ2-7, is ETGVTQSPTHLIKTRGQQVTLRCSSQSGHNTVSWYQQALGQGPQFIFQYYREEENGRGNFPPRFSGLQFPNYSSELNVNALELDDSALYLCASSTGTRGATINEQYFGPGTRLTVT.

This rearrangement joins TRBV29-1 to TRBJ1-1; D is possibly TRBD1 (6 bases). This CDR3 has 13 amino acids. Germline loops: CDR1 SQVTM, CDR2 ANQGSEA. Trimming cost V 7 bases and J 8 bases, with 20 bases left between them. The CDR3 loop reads CSETKRGQLEAFF. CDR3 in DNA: TGCAGCGAAACAAAGCGTGGACAGCTAGAAGCTTTCTTT.

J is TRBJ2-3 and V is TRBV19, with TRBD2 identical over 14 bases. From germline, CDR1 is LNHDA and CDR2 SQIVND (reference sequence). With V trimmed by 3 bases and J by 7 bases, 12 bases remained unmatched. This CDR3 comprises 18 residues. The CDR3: CASSMRGTSGGLRNTQYF. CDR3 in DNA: TGTGCCAGTAGTATGCGGGGGACTAGCGGGGGCCTCAGGAATACGCAGTATTTT.

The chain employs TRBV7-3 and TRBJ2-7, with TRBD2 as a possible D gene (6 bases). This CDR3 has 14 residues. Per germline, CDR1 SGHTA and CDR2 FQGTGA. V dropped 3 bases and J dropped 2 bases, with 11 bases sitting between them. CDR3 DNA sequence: TGTGCCAGCAGCTTGACGGCTAGCGCCTACGAGCAGTACTTC. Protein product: CASSLTASAYEQYF.